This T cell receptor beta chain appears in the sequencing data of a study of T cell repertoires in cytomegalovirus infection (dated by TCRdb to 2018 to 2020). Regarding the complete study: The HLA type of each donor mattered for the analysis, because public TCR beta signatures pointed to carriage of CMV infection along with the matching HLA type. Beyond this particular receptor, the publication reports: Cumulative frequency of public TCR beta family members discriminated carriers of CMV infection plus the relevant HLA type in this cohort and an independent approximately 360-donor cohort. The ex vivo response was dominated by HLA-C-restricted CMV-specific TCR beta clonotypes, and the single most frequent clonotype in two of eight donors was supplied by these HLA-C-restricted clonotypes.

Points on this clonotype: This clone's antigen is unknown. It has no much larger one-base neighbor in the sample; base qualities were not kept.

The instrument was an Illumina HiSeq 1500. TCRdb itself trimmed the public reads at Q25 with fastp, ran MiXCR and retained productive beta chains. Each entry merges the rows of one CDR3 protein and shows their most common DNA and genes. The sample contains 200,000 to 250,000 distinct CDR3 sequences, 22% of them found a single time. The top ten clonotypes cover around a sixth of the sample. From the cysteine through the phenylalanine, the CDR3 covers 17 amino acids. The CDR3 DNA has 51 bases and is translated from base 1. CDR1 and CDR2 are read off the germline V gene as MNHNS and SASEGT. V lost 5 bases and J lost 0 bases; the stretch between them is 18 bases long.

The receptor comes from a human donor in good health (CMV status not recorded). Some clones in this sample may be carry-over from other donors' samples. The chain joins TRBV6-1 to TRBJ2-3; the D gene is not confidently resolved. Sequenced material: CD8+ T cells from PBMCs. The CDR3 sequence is CASSRRLQPTSTDTQYF. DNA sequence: TGTGCCAGCAGTCGAAGGCTCCAACCTACTAGCACAGATACGCAGTATTTT.